This TCR beta chain was found in a study of blood T cell repertoires in COVID-19 (dated by TCRdb to between 2020 and 2021). With respect to the entire study: Collaborator samples came from the United States, Italy and Spain and covered acute and convalescent phases of COVID-19. The material from the prospective study consisted of cDNA or gDNA derived from T cells, B-cell-depleted T cells, or PBMCs. Samples were obtained from the ongoing ImmuneRACE study (first 160 participants) and from approximately 1,200 subjects provided by 6 global collaborators. Deeply sampled blood TCRbeta repertoires from subjects exposed to, actively infected with, or recovered from COVID-19 were included in the dataset. HLA class I and class II types, where available, came from metadata supplied by the sample provider rather than from assay-based typing. The repertoires were released in a freely available public database meant as a resource for research on the immune response to SARS-CoV-2. A de-identified subject ID, COVID-19 status, age in years and sex were almost always included in the sample metadata. The paper as a whole reports these results and caveats: The quantity of clinical and demographic metadata differed by source and by participant and was supplied without curation.

As for this clone: Its antigen specificity is not known. Base-call qualities are not available, and no considerably larger clone is one nucleotide away.

Participants in the prospective study were aged roughly 18 to 89 years, lived in approximately 26 United States geographic areas, and enrolled through a virtual design. Cohort assignment in the prospective study relied on participant-reported clinical history from a screening survey and a study questionnaire. Each participant in the prospective study had whole blood, serum and a nasopharyngeal or oropharyngeal swab collected by mobile phlebotomists. Additional blood draws and questionnaires over an approximately 2-month period could optionally be provided by prospective study participants. Prospective study blood samples were shipped either frozen or at room temperature before DNA extraction. The CDR3 starts with the cysteine, ends with the phenylalanine, and has 18 residues. Here the CDR3 DNA is all that survives: 54 bases in frame from base 1. V trim: 2 bases; J trim: 2 bases; unmatched bases: 11. CDR1 and CDR2, looked up from the germline V gene, are SGHTA and FQGNSA.

The immunoSEQ Assay, a bias-controlled multiplex PCR, was used to amplify TCRbeta CDR3 regions from genomic DNA. Concerning the study's data processing: The number of nucleated cells in each sample was estimated from the amplification of reference gene primers within the assay. To quantify the absolute abundance of each unique TCRbeta CDR3 rearrangement, sequence reads were collapsed and filtered. Productive Simpson clonality was computed per sample as the square root of Simpson's diversity index over productive rearrangements. TCRdb holds this immuneACCESS table with in-frame rearrangements only. Some clones are missing; in checked studies, unresolved V genes explain under half, and the rest has no known cause. The D gene and trimming were derived from the DNA, and the V and J assignments and clone size from that table. The table for this sample lists about 280,000 clones; 90% of them were counted only once. The leading ten clones occupy 1.7% of the sample.

The sequencing input was PBMCs or T cells enriched from blood (not recorded which). Here the chain combines TRBV7-2 and TRBJ1-4, with 7 bases matching TRBD1. The TCR was taken from a young woman with acute COVID-19. The nucleotide sequence is TGTGCCAGCAGCTTATACCCACAGGGGAGGCGCACTAATGAAAAACTGTTTTTT. Its protein product is CASSLYPQGRRTNEKLFF.